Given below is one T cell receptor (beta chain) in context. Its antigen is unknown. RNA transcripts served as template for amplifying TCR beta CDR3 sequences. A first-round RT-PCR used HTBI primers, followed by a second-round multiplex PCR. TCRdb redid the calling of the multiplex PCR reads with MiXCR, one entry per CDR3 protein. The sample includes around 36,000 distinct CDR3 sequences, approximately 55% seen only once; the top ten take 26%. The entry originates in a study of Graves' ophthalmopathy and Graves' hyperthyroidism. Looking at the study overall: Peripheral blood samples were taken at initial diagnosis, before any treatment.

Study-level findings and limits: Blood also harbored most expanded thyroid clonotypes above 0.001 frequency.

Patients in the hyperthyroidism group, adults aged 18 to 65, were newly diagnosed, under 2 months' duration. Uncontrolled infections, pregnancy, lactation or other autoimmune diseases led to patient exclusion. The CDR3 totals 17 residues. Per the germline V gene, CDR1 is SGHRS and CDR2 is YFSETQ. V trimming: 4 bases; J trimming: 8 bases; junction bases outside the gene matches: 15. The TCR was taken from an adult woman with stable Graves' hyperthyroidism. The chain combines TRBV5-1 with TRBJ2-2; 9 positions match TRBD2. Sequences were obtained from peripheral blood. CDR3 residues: CASSGTSKSTGQGELFF. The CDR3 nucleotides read TGCGCCAGCAGCGGGACTAGCAAGAGTACCGGTCAGGGGGAGCTGTTTTTT.